This TCR beta chain comes out of a study of CD8+ T cells in alopecia areata. Study-wide context: Tofacitinib exposure lasted 6 to 18 months, followed by 6 months off drug. Regarding the study as a whole: It was lesional scalp, especially alopecia totalis/universalis, that showed higher clonality than normal scalp.

CDR1 is LGHNA and CDR2 is YNFKEQ in the germline V gene. After removal of 0 bases from V and 6 bases from J, the junction contained 3 bases not matched to a gene. CDR3 size: 16 residues. This clone was observed a handful of times. The antigen is unknown. cDNA reverse transcribed from extracted RNA served as the sequencing template. Data came from immunoSEQ multiplex PCR; TCRdb stores just in-frame clones and leaves some out. The table has about 190,000 clones, roughly three fifths seen once. Stated treatment: oral pan-JAK inhibitor, 5-10 mg twice daily. Cell sorting on a FACSAria was used to separate CD4+ and CD8+ T cells from the PBMCs.

This receptor was obtained from a human donor with alopecia areata. Sequencing was performed on CD4+ T cells sorted from blood, taken at week 4, from a patient treated with tofacitinib. The chain has TRBV4-2 and TRBJ2-3, with 13 bases that match TRBD2. The CDR3 coding sequence is TGTGCCAGCAGCCAAGAACTAGCGGGAGGGGTGGATACGCAGTATTTT. It translates to CASSQELAGGVDTQYF.